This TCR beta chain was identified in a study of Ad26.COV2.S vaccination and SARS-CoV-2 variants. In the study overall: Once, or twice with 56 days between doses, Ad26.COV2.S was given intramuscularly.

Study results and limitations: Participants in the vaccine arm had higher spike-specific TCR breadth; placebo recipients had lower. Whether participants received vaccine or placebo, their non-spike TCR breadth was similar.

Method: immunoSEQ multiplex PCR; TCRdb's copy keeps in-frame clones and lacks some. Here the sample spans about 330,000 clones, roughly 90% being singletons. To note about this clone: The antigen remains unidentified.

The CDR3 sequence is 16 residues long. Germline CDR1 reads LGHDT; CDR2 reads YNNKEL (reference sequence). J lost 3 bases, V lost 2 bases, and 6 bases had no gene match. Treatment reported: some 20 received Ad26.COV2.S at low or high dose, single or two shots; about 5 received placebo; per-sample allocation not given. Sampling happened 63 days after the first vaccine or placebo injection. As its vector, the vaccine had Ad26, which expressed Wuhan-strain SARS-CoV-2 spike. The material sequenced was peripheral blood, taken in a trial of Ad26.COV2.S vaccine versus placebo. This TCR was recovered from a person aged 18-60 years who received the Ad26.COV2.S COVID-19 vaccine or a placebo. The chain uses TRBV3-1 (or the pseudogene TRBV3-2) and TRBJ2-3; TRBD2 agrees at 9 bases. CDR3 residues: CASSQFAGGSTDTQYF. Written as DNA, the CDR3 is TGTGCCAGCAGCCAATTTGCGGGGGGGAGTACAGATACGCAGTATTTT.